The entry below describes one T cell receptor (beta chain). The junction departs from germline at one end; a sequencing error may be responsible. The CDR3 runs 13 residues. Per germline, CDR1 SSHAT and CDR2 FNYEAQ (reference sequence). Treatment of the sample: randomized to nivolumab then ipilimumab (arm A) or the reverse (arm B). From thawed PBMCs, live CD3+CD8+ cells negative for CD19 and CD56 were sorted. The entry originates in a study of sequential checkpoint blockade in melanoma. The protocol was immunoSEQ multiplex PCR, while the TCRdb copy is restricted to in-frame clones and leaves out a portion. This sample has fewer than 30,000 clones; roughly 80% occur once, and the top ten carry about an eighth.

This clonotype originated in a human donor with melanoma. The sequences come from CD8+ T cells sorted from blood (inferred from file names), collected from a patient given nivolumab and ipilimumab in sequence. The chain has TRBV7-7 and TRBJ2-1, with D possibly being TRBD2 (7 bases). CDR3 residues: CASSEGGRDEQFF. The CDR3 DNA reads as TGTGCTAGCAGCGAGGGGGGGAGAGATGAGCAGTTCTTC.